These 17 T cell receptor beta chains were all obtained from the same sample, sequenced in a study of immune evolution from preneoplasia to lung adenocarcinoma. The assay was immunoSEQ multiplex PCR, and TCRdb's table has in-frame clones only and misses some. The data contain some 5,500 clones, 70% to 80% of them seen just once; the ten biggest clones take up 8.5% to 10%. The sample consisted of FFPE lung adenocarcinoma in situ tissue. These receptors all stem from a person aged 60-80 years with lung adenocarcinoma.

This clone has just a few counts. This sequence joins TRBV2 and TRBJ1-5; the D is unclear. CDR1 and CDR2 (germline): SNHLY, FYNNEI. V was cut by 5 bases and J by 2 bases, with 13 bases left in between. The CDR3 loop spans 15 amino acids. CDR3 in amino acids: CASSPPVVGNQPQHF. CDR3 in DNA: TGTGCCAGCAGTCCACCAGTGGTGGGCAATCAGCCCCAGCATTTT.

The V call is TRBV5-4, the J call TRBJ2-1, with D uncertain. V was pared by 0 bases and J by 0 bases, with 4 bases between. Per the germline V gene, CDR1 is SGHNT and CDR2 is YYREEE (reference sequence). The CDR3 covers 14 residues. In DNA form, the CDR3 reads TGTGCCAGCAGCTTGGAGAGCTCCTACAATGAGCAGTTCTTC. Protein product: CASSLESSYNEQFF.

Details on this clone: A junction boundary mismatches the germline segment, possibly from a read error. Other DNA sequences in this sample translate to the same CDR3. This chain links TRBV5-1 with TRBJ1-5; D is possibly TRBD1 (6 bases). Germline CDR1 and CDR2: SGHRS and YFSETQ. The CDR3 has 15 amino acids. CDR3 loop: CASSLEGGREQPQHF. As DNA, the CDR3 is TGTGCCAGCAGCTTGGAGGGGGGCCGAGAACAGCCCCAGCATTTT. Using reference TRBV5-1 and TRBJ1-5 for the parts outside the CDR3, the full variable domain is KAGVTQTPRYLIKTRGQQVTLSCSPISGHRSVSWYQQTPGQGLQFLFEYFSETQRNKGNFPGRFSGRQFSNSRSEMNVSTLELGDSALYLCASSLEGGREQPQHFGDGTRLSIL.

This sequence joins TRBV7-2 and TRBJ2-5; D perhaps matches TRBD1 (5 bases). V lost 5 bases and J 5 bases, leaving 15 bases between the germline ends. The CDR3 is made up of 14 amino acids. Germline V gene lookup returns CDR1 SGHTA and CDR2 FQGNSA. CDR3 residues: CASSLGALMETQYF. The CDR3 nucleotides read TGTGCCAGCAGCCTAGGGGCTCTGATGGAGACCCAGTACTTC.

The chain carries TRBV28 and TRBJ2-2; 10 bases line up with TRBD2. The junction had 8 bases not matched to a gene; V was cut back by 5 bases and J by 5 bases. This CDR3 is 16 amino acids long. From germline, CDR1 is MDHEN and CDR2 SYDVKM. The CDR3, as DNA: TGTGCCAGCAGTACAGCGGGGGGGTTATGGACCGGGGAGCTGTTTTTT. Its translation: CASSTAGGLWTGELFF.

This clone came up once. V is TRBV5-6 and J is TRBJ1-1; D gene unclear. The germline V and J ends were trimmed by 4 bases and 0 bases, with 10 bases remaining between them. The CDR3 spans 14 residues. CDR1 and CDR2 (germline): SGHDT, YYEEEE. CDR3 bases: TGTGCCAGCAGCCCTCGTGGGGTGAACACTGAAGCTTTCTTT. Amino acid sequence: CASSPRGVNTEAFF.

V gene TRBV30 combines with J gene TRBJ1-5; D is unclear. The CDR3 spans 15 residues. CDR1 is GTSNPN, CDR2 SVGIG, per germline (reference sequence). Deletions cut 1 base from V and 3 bases from J, with 13 bases between. The CDR3 is CAWSAVGRNNQPQHF. CDR3 DNA sequence: TGTGCCTGGAGTGCTGTGGGTCGGAACAATCAGCCCCAGCATTTT.

The V call is TRBV6-5, the J call TRBJ2-7, with TRBD1 as a possible D gene (6 bases). The length of the CDR3 is 13 residues. The ends were cut back, 6 bases at V and 6 bases at J, with 15 bases in the middle. From germline, CDR1 is MNHEY and CDR2 SVGAGI. The CDR3 DNA reads TGTGCCAGCAGAACCGGGACAAGCTCCGAGCAGTACTTC. It specifies CASRTGTSSEQYF.

The chain has TRBV4-1 and TRBJ2-1; D possibly corresponds to TRBD1 (6 bases). Germline loops: CDR1 MGHRA, CDR2 YSYEKL. V lost 2 bases and J 6 bases, leaving 14 bases between the germline ends. The CDR3 has 15 amino acids. For the CDR3, the DNA is TGCGCCAGCAGCCAAACAGGGCCGAGGTTCAATGAGCAGTTCTTC. As protein: CASSQTGPRFNEQFF.

The chain has TRBV7-2 and TRBJ2-7; D is perhaps TRBD2 (6 bases). Germline CDR1 reads SGHTA; CDR2 reads FQGNSA. V lost 1 base, J lost 0 bases, and 10 bases lay in between. This CDR3 is 15 amino acids long. The CDR3 spells CASSLVRGSSYEQYF. The CDR3 nucleotides are TGTGCCAGCAGCTTAGTACGGGGGAGCTCCTACGAGCAGTACTTC. The full variable domain, completed using reference TRBV7-2 and TRBJ2-7, is GAGVSQSPSNKVTEKGKDVELRCDPISGHTALYWYRQSLGQGLEFLIYFQGNSAPDKSGLPSDRFSAERTGGSVSTLTIQRTQQEDSAVYLCASSLVRGSSYEQYFGPGTRLTVT.

With respect to this clone: One end of the junction does not line up with germline, which may come from a read error. The sample holds other DNA sequences that translate to the same CDR3. CDR3 in amino acids: CSVTLYLEEGVENTEAFF. For the CDR3, the DNA is TGCAGCGTTACCCTGTACCTTGAGGAGGGGGTGGAAAACACTGAAGCTTTTTTT. The V gene is TRBV29-1, the J gene TRBJ1-1; TRBD1 is a possible D gene (6 bases). Germline V gives CDR1 SQVTM, CDR2 ANQGSEA. CDR3 length: 18 residues.

The rearrangement joins TRBV18 to TRBJ1-4, with D hard to call. The CDR3 spans 15 residues. Per the germline V gene, CDR1 is KGHSH and CDR2 is LQKENI. Trimming pared 3 bases from V and 3 bases from J, leaving 11 bases between. CDR3 residues: CASSPQGSSNEKLFF. The CDR3 nucleotides read TGTGCCAGCTCACCTCAAGGGTCCTCTAATGAAAAACTGTTTTTT.

J is TRBJ1-2 and V is TRBV6-6; D not resolved. The CDR3 consists of 13 residues. The germline CDR1 and CDR2 sequences are MNHNY and SVGAGI (reference sequence). Trimming shortened V by 3 bases and J by 7 bases, and 12 bases separated the two germline ends. Here the CDR3 DNA reads TGTGCCAGCAGTTATCTGGGCGGCGGTGGCTACACCTTC. This sequence encodes CASSYLGGGGYTF.

The gene calls are TRBV4-3 and TRBJ2-5; D call uncertain. Trimming cost V 2 bases and J 1 base, with 8 bases left between them. Germline assignment: CDR1 LGHNA and CDR2 YSLEER. The CDR3 totals 14 residues. The CDR3 is CASSQSLSQETQYF. DNA for the CDR3: TGCGCCAGCAGCCAAAGTCTGTCCCAAGAGACCCAGTACTTC.

V is TRBV28 and J is TRBJ2-7, with a tentative D call TRBD2 (6 bases). The germline V gene encodes CDR1 MDHEN and CDR2 SYDVKM. Trimming took off 6 bases at V and 2 bases at J, with 14 bases between the two ends. The CDR3 runs 14 residues. DNA for the CDR3: TGTGCCAGCAGGACTAGACAGTCGGCCTACGAGCAGTACTTC. Translation: CASRTRQSAYEQYF.

CDR3 in amino acids: CASSLGGTGNEKLFF. CDR3 in DNA: TGCGCCAGCAGCTTGGGAGGGACGGGGAATGAAAAACTGTTTTTT. The rearrangement uses TRBV5-1 and TRBJ1-4; maybe TRBD1 (5 bases). This CDR3 is built from 15 residues. Trimming removed 0 bases at V and 5 bases at J, with 11 bases between. Germline-derived CDR1 and CDR2 are SGHRS and YFSETQ.

This clone occurred a few times. The genes are TRBV6-5 and TRBJ1-4, with D possibly TRBD1 on 6 matching bases. The CDR3 contains 15 residues. The V gene's germline CDR1 is MNHEY and CDR2 SVGAGI. V was pared by 6 bases and J by 7 bases, with 18 bases between. The CDR3 sequence is CASSVQGLLTEKLFF. DNA for the CDR3: TGTGCCAGCAGCGTACAGGGTTTGCTTACTGAAAAACTGTTTTTT.